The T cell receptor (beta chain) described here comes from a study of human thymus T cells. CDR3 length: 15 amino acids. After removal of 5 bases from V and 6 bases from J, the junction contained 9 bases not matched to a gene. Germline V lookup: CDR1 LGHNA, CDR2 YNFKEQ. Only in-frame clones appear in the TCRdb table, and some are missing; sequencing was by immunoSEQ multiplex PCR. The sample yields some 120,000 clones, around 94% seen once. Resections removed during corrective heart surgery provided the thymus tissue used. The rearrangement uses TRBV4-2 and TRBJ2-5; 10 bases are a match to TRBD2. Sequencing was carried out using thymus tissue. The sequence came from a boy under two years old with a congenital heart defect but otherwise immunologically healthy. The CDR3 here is CASSYTSGAVQTQYF. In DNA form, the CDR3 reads TGTGCCAGCAGCTATACTAGCGGGGCGGTTCAGACCCAGTACTTC.